Following are 9 T cell receptor beta chains from one sample sequenced in a study of tumor and adjacent non-tumor tissue in lung cancer. No cell sorting was done before RNA was extracted from the tissue. More than 3 cm separated this lung sample from the edge of the tumor. The library came from three nested PCR rounds adapted from ARM-PCR protocols. TCRdb used MiXCR to reprocess the multiplex PCR reads, holding one entry per CDR3 protein. The sample gives about 86,000 distinct CDR3 sequences, 76% of which show up once; roughly 22% is in the top ten. The sequenced sample was distant non-tumor lung tissue. The receptors shown here come from a woman in her forties or fifties with non-small cell lung cancer.

For this clonotype: An end of the junction does not agree with germline; a read error may underlie this. The chain joins TRBV29-1 to TRBJ1-1; the D is unclear. This CDR3 region has 11 residues. Germline CDR1 SQVTM, CDR2 ANQGSEA. CDR3 coding DNA: TGCAGCGTTCTCAGGAATACTGAGGCTTTCTTT. This gives the protein CSVLRNTEAFF.

Comments on this clonotype: An end of the junction does not agree with germline; a read error may underlie this. The chain is built from TRBV29-1 and TRBJ2-3; 9 nucleotides agree with TRBD1. This CDR3 region has 18 residues. The germline V gene encodes CDR1 SQVTM and CDR2 ANQGSEA. The CDR3 bases are TGCAGCGTTGTTGGACAGGGGCAGCCGGACTTTCGCACTGATACGCAGTATTTT. Amino acids: CSVVGQGQPDFRTDTQYF.

Turning to this clonotype: This could be a read error, since a much larger clone is one nucleotide away. The rearrangement joins TRBV29-1 to TRBJ1-2, with D perhaps TRBD1 (6 bases). In germline, CDR1 is SQVTM, CDR2 ANQGSEA. The CDR3 covers 13 residues. In DNA form, the CDR3 reads TGCGGCGTTGCTCACAGGGAAACAGAAGGCTACACCTTC. Translating gives CGVAHRETEGYTF.

This sequence joins TRBV4-2 and TRBJ2-5; possible D gene TRBD1, 5 bases. The length of the CDR3 is 17 residues. CDR1 is LGHNA, CDR2 YNFKEQ, per germline. V lost 1 base and J 4 bases, leaving 19 bases between the germline ends. In DNA form, the CDR3 reads TGTGCCAGCAGCCAAGTACCTAACAGGAGTGTAGGAGAGACCCAGTACTTC. Translating gives CASSQVPNRSVGETQYF.

With respect to this clonotype: One end of the junction fails to match germline, which may point to a read error. This chain joins TRBV29-1 and TRBJ2-1, with TRBD2 as a possible D gene (5 bases). Looked up from germline, CDR1 is SQVTM and CDR2 is ANQGSEA. The CDR3 runs to 12 residues. This CDR3 is CIVVLIEGEHLF. CDR3 DNA: TGCATCGTTGTACTAATAGAGGGTGAGCACCTCTTC.

With respect to this clonotype: A much larger clonotype is one base distant, so this may be a read error. The CDR3 bases are TGCAGTCATCCGGGACAGGGGACCTACGAGCCGTACTTC. Its translation: CSHPGQGTYEPYF. V is TRBV20-1 and J is TRBJ2-7; 10 bases match TRBD1. This CDR3 spans 13 amino acids. From germline, CDR1 is DFQATT and CDR2 SNEGSKA (reference sequence).

Concerning this clonotype itself: The junction differs from germline at one of its ends, possibly a read error. V is TRBV11-2 and J is TRBJ1-2; 7 nucleotides line up with TRBD1. The V gene's germline CDR1 is SGHAT and CDR2 FQNNGV. The CDR3 covers 16 residues. CDR3 protein: CASSLETGERGYGYTF. The CDR3 bases are TGCGCAAGCAGTTTAGAAACAGGGGAGCGAGGATATGGCTACACCTTC.

A note on this clonotype: The CDR3 does not end in the conserved phenylalanine or tryptophan, so this is likely a read error. This chain links TRBV11-1 with TRBJ2-1, with 15 nucleotides matching TRBD2. This CDR3 contains 15 residues. Germline-derived CDR1 and CDR2 are SGHAT and FQDESV (reference sequence). Unmatched junction bases numbered 5, after V lost 6 bases and J lost 8 bases. The CDR3 sequence is CASSFGLAGGDEQFH. CDR3 in DNA: TGTGCCAGCAGTTTCGGACTAGCGGGAGGGGATGAGCAGTTCCAC.

The CDR3 loop reads CASSQPTNGEAEQFF. The CDR3 DNA reads as TGCGCCAGCAGCCAACCCACTAACGGAGAGGCTGAGCAGTTCTTC. The V gene is TRBV4-1, the J gene TRBJ2-1, with unresolved D. Germline values: CDR1 MGHRA, CDR2 YSYEKL. V was clipped by 2 bases and J by 9 bases, with 17 bases between them. The CDR3 consists of 15 residues.